Each of the 26 T cell receptor beta chains below was sequenced from the same sample in a study of shared clonotypes between healthy human individuals. TCRdb keeps only in-frame clones here, not all; method: immunoSEQ multiplex PCR. The sample holds fewer than 400,000 clones; under 80% are singletons and the top ten take under 13%. Material for sequencing was memory CD4+ T cells sorted from blood. The subset is: CD45RA-negative fraction. These TCRs come from a man aged 25-45 years in good health.

Ten or more counts support this clone. This chain connects TRBV5-1 to TRBJ2-5; D possibly corresponds to TRBD2 (7 bases). This CDR3 has 17 residues. Trimming took off 0 bases at V and 5 bases at J, with 20 bases between the two ends. The germline V gene has CDR1 SGHRS and CDR2 YFSETQ. CDR3 sequence reads: CASSLGGRGARRETQYF. CDR3 DNA: TGCGCCAGCAGCTTGGGCGGCCGGGGGGCCCGCCGGGAGACCCAGTACTTC.

The chain uses TRBV27 and TRBJ2-4; D is unclear. The CDR3 spans 13 residues. Germline V gives CDR1 MNHEY, CDR2 SMNVEV (reference sequence). The V end was cut by 4 bases, the J end by 4 bases, with 8 bases between. The CDR3 DNA is TGTGCCAGCAGTTACAGCGTAAAAAACATTCAGTACTTC. It yields the protein CASSYSVKNIQYF.

The chain carries TRBV27 and TRBJ2-2; 8 nucleotides match TRBD2. With V trimmed by 2 bases and J by 1 base, 9 bases remained unmatched. Per the germline V gene, CDR1 is MNHEY and CDR2 is SMNVEV (reference sequence). The length of the CDR3 is 18 residues. The CDR3 DNA reads TGTGCCAGCAGTTTACTTCCGGTACTAGCGGTGAACACCGGGGAGCTGTTTTTT. Translating gives CASSLLPVLAVNTGELFF.

Comments on this clone: Other nucleotide sequences in the sample specify the same CDR3. V gene TRBV29-1 combines with J gene TRBJ1-1; TRBD1 matches at 9 bases. The germline CDR1 and CDR2 sequences are SQVTM and ANQGSEA. J was trimmed by 5 bases and V by 6 bases; bases with no gene match: 7. The CDR3 spans 13 residues. The CDR3 bases are TGCAGCGTAGAGGGACAGGGAGGAACTGAAGCTTTCTTT. Protein: CSVEGQGGTEAFF.

This chain joins TRBV4-3 and TRBJ1-4; TRBD1 is a possible D gene (5 bases). The CDR3 has 17 residues. Trimming took 0 bases from V and 5 from J, leaving 16 bases between them. CDR1 and CDR2 from the germline V gene are LGHNA and YSLEER. The CDR3 DNA is TGCGCCAGCAGCCAAGAGGTGGGCGGATCAGGGAATGAAAAACTGTTTTTT. Protein: CASSQEVGGSGNEKLFF.

Note on this clone: Other nucleotide sequences in the sample specify the same CDR3. The chain uses TRBV10-1 and TRBJ2-3; D is unclear. The CDR3 covers 13 residues. Germline assignment: CDR1 WNHNN and CDR2 SYGVQD (reference sequence). Trimming cost V 3 bases and J 0 bases, with 4 bases left between them. CDR3 protein: CASSDPSTDTQYF. The CDR3 DNA reads as TGCGCCAGCAGTGACCCGAGCACAGATACGCAGTATTTT.

The rearrangement joins TRBV7-2 to TRBJ2-2; D possibly uses TRBD1 or TRBD2 (5 bases each). V was cut by 3 bases and J by 0 bases, with 17 bases left in between. The germline CDR1 and CDR2 sequences are SGHTA and FQGNSA. The CDR3 length is 18 residues. Written as DNA, the CDR3 is TGTGCCAGCAGCTTGGACCCCCCGGGGCCTGCGAACACCGGGGAGCTGTTTTTT. Residues: CASSLDPPGPANTGELFF.

V gene TRBV6-1 combines with J gene TRBJ2-3; 8 positions match TRBD2. The length of the CDR3 is 15 residues. The V and J ends lost 8 bases and 0 bases, in that order; junction bases with no gene match: 7. Germline V CDR1 and CDR2: MNHNS, SASEGT. The CDR3 loop reads CASVQLAASTDTQYF. For the CDR3, the DNA is TGTGCCAGCGTACAACTAGCGGCAAGCACAGATACGCAGTATTTT.

This clone has a count of ten or more. CDR3 nucleotides: TGTGCCAGCAGTCCCGGCGGGACCTACAATGAGCAGTTCTTC. It codes for CASSPGGTYNEQFF. This sequence joins TRBV6-4 and TRBJ2-1, with D maybe TRBD2 (6 bases). CDR1 and CDR2 from the germline V gene are MRHNA and SNTAGT. The germline V and J ends were trimmed by 5 bases and 2 bases, with 10 bases remaining between them. CDR3 length equals 14 residues.

J is TRBJ1-2 and V is TRBV5-4; D not resolved. This CDR3 has 16 residues. The V end lost 2 bases, the J end lost 0 bases, and 14 bases lay between the germline ends. Germline V lookup: CDR1 SGHNT, CDR2 YYREEE (reference sequence). The CDR3 nucleotides read TGTGCCAGCAGCTTTTTTGTTGGCACTTCTAACTATGGCTACACCTTC. Its translation is CASSFFVGTSNYGYTF. The whole variable domain, filled in from reference TRBV5-4 and TRBJ1-2, reads ETGVTQSPTHLIKTRGQQVTLRCSSQSGHNTVSWYQQALGQGPQFIFQYYREEENGRGNFPPRFSGLQFPNYSSELNVNALELDDSALYLCASSFFVGTSNYGYTFGSGTRLTVV.

The V and J genes are TRBV19 and TRBJ2-7; TRBD2 is a possible D gene (6 bases). The CDR3 spans 15 residues. In germline, CDR1 is LNHDA, CDR2 SQIVND (reference sequence). V lost 1 base, J lost 0 bases, and 10 bases lay in between. In DNA form, the CDR3 reads TGTGCCAGTAGTATAGTTGGGGGGAGCTCCTACGAGCAGTACTTC. This gives the protein CASSIVGGSSYEQYF.

The chain has TRBV5-1 and TRBJ1-5; D might be TRBD1 (6 bases). CDR1 and CDR2 from the germline V gene are SGHRS and YFSETQ. The CDR3 extends over 14 amino acids. V was cut by 4 bases and J by 0 bases, with 8 bases left in between. The CDR3 coding sequence is TGCGCCAGCAGCCAAGGGGGTAGCAATCAGCCCCAGCATTTT. Translation: CASSQGGSNQPQHF.

The chain is built from TRBV11-2 and TRBJ1-1; TRBD1 might be the D (6 bases). This CDR3 contains 13 residues. The V gene's germline CDR1 is SGHAT and CDR2 FQNNGV. V dropped 5 bases and J dropped 6 bases, with 13 bases sitting between them. The CDR3 sequence is CASSLRGSAEAFF. DNA of the CDR3: TGTGCCAGCAGCCTTAGGGGGTCCGCTGAAGCTTTCTTT.

V and J are TRBV21-1 and TRBJ2-7. TRBV21-1 corresponds to a pseudogene. The CDR3 totals 16 residues. The DNA of the CDR3 is TGTGCCAGCAGCAAAAATGTCAGATTGGGGTATTACGAGCAGTACTTC. This codes for CASSKNVRLGYYEQYF.

The chain uses TRBV10-2 and TRBJ2-7; weak D call: TRBD2 (5 bases). The CDR3 is 14 residues long. The ends were cut back, 7 bases at V and 4 bases at J, with 17 bases in the middle. From germline, CDR1 is WSHSY and CDR2 SAAADI. DNA for the CDR3: TGCGCCAGCACCCCCGCCGGGGAGAAATACGAGCAGTACTTC. Translated: CASTPAGEKYEQYF.

J is TRBJ1-1 and V is TRBV5-6; D is ambiguous. The length of the CDR3 is 14 residues. Between the trimmed V and J ends, which lost 4 bases and 1 base, there was a span of 11 bases. Germline CDR1 reads SGHDT; CDR2 reads YYEEEE. The CDR3 sequence is CASSPGTANTEAFF. The CDR3 DNA sequence: TGTGCCAGCAGCCCCGGAACGGCGAACACTGAAGCTTTCTTT.

V usage is TRBV7-9 and J usage is TRBJ2-2; no firm D call. The CDR3 contains 13 residues. Germline CDR1 reads SEHNR; CDR2 reads FQNEAQ (reference sequence). The V gene lost 5 bases and the J gene lost 2 bases, with 6 bases spanning the gap. CDR3 sequence (DNA): TGTGCCAGCAGCAATAAAAACACCGGGGAGCTGTTTTTT. Its protein product is CASSNKNTGELFF.

CDR3 amino acids: CASSAPGPRGAGYTF. The CDR3 DNA follows: TGTGCCAGCAGTGCCCCCGGGCCCAGGGGCGCGGGCTACACCTTC. This rearrangement joins TRBV25-1 to TRBJ1-2; the D gene is possibly TRBD1 (6 bases). The CDR3 is made up of 15 amino acids. Germline V gene lookup returns CDR1 MGHDK and CDR2 SYGVNS. Trimming took off 4 bases at V and 8 bases at J, with 20 bases between the two ends.

The chain couples TRBV6-6 to TRBJ2-1; D is unresolved. The V end was cut by 6 bases, the J end by 2 bases, with 11 bases between. CDR1 MNHNY and CDR2 SVGAGI come from the germline V gene (reference sequence). The CDR3 spans 14 residues. The CDR3 coding sequence is TGTGCCAGCAGACGACTGGGGACCTACAATGAGCAGTTCTTC. Its protein is CASRRLGTYNEQFF.

The chain carries TRBV18 and TRBJ1-5; 8 bases agree with TRBD1. Trimming removed 5 bases from V and 7 bases from J; junction bases left unmatched: 4. The CDR3 extends over 13 amino acids. Per the germline V gene, CDR1 is KGHSH and CDR2 is LQKENI. The CDR3 DNA follows: TGTGCCAGCTCAAAGGACAGGGAACAGCCCCAGCATTTT. Translating gives CASSKDREQPQHF.

This chain connects TRBV7-2 to TRBJ2-7; TRBD2 matches at 8 bases. The CDR3 loop spans 13 amino acids. In germline, CDR1 is SGHTA, CDR2 FQGNSA. Trimming took 5 bases from V and 12 from J; bases not matched to a gene: 12. CDR3 region: CASSPRVSGSAYF. The CDR3 DNA sequence: TGTGCCAGCAGCCCTAGGGTAAGCGGGAGTGCGTACTTC.

This sequence joins TRBV5-4 and TRBJ2-7, with TRBD2 as a possible D gene (5 bases). Germline V gives CDR1 SGHNT, CDR2 YYREEE (reference sequence). Deletions cut 5 bases from V and 2 bases from J, with 14 bases between. CDR3 length: 14 amino acids. The CDR3 loop is CASSPSGSAYEQYF. In DNA, the CDR3 is TGTGCCAGCAGTCCCTCTGGGAGCGCCTACGAGCAGTACTTC.

As concerns this clone: Given a much more abundant clone one base away, this may be a read error. CDR3 region: CASSPSTGELFF. The CDR3 DNA follows: TGTGCCAGCAGCCCGAGCACCGGGGAGCTGTTTTTT. V and J are TRBV7-2 and TRBJ2-2; no firm D call. CDR3 length: 12 residues. In germline, CDR1 is SGHTA, CDR2 FQGNSA. V was trimmed by 5 bases and J by 4 bases, leaving 5 bases between them.

As to this clone: A single base is all that separates this from a far larger clone, so a read error is likely. Additional DNA sequences in this sample encode the identical CDR3. The chain couples TRBV5-6 to TRBJ2-5; D remains unclear. The CDR3 is made up of 12 amino acids. Germline V CDR1 and CDR2: SGHDT, YYEEEE. Trimming removed 0 bases from V and 1 base from J, with 1 base in between. The DNA for the CDR3 is TGTGCCAGCAGCTTGGGCCAAGAGACCCAGTACTTC. Amino acid sequence: CASSLGQETQYF.

This clone is a singleton in its sample. This sample includes further DNA sequences coding for the same CDR3. The V call is TRBV4-3, the J call TRBJ2-1; D is possibly TRBD2 (6 bases). Germline V CDR1 and CDR2: LGHNA, YSLEER. The CDR3 is 14 amino acids. V was pared by 0 bases and J by 9 bases, with 12 bases between. The CDR3 nucleotides read TGCGCCAGCAGCCAAGATCCGACTAGTTCTGAGCAGTTCTTC. Translated: CASSQDPTSSEQFF.

V is TRBV6-5 and J is TRBJ2-7; 12 bases map to TRBD2. The CDR3 loop spans 15 amino acids. Germline loops: CDR1 MNHEY, CDR2 SVGAGI. V gave up 2 bases and J gave up 5 bases; unmatched junction bases: 4. The CDR3 protein is CASSYLAGGAHEQYF. The CDR3 DNA follows: TGTGCCAGCAGTTACCTAGCGGGAGGGGCCCACGAGCAGTACTTC.